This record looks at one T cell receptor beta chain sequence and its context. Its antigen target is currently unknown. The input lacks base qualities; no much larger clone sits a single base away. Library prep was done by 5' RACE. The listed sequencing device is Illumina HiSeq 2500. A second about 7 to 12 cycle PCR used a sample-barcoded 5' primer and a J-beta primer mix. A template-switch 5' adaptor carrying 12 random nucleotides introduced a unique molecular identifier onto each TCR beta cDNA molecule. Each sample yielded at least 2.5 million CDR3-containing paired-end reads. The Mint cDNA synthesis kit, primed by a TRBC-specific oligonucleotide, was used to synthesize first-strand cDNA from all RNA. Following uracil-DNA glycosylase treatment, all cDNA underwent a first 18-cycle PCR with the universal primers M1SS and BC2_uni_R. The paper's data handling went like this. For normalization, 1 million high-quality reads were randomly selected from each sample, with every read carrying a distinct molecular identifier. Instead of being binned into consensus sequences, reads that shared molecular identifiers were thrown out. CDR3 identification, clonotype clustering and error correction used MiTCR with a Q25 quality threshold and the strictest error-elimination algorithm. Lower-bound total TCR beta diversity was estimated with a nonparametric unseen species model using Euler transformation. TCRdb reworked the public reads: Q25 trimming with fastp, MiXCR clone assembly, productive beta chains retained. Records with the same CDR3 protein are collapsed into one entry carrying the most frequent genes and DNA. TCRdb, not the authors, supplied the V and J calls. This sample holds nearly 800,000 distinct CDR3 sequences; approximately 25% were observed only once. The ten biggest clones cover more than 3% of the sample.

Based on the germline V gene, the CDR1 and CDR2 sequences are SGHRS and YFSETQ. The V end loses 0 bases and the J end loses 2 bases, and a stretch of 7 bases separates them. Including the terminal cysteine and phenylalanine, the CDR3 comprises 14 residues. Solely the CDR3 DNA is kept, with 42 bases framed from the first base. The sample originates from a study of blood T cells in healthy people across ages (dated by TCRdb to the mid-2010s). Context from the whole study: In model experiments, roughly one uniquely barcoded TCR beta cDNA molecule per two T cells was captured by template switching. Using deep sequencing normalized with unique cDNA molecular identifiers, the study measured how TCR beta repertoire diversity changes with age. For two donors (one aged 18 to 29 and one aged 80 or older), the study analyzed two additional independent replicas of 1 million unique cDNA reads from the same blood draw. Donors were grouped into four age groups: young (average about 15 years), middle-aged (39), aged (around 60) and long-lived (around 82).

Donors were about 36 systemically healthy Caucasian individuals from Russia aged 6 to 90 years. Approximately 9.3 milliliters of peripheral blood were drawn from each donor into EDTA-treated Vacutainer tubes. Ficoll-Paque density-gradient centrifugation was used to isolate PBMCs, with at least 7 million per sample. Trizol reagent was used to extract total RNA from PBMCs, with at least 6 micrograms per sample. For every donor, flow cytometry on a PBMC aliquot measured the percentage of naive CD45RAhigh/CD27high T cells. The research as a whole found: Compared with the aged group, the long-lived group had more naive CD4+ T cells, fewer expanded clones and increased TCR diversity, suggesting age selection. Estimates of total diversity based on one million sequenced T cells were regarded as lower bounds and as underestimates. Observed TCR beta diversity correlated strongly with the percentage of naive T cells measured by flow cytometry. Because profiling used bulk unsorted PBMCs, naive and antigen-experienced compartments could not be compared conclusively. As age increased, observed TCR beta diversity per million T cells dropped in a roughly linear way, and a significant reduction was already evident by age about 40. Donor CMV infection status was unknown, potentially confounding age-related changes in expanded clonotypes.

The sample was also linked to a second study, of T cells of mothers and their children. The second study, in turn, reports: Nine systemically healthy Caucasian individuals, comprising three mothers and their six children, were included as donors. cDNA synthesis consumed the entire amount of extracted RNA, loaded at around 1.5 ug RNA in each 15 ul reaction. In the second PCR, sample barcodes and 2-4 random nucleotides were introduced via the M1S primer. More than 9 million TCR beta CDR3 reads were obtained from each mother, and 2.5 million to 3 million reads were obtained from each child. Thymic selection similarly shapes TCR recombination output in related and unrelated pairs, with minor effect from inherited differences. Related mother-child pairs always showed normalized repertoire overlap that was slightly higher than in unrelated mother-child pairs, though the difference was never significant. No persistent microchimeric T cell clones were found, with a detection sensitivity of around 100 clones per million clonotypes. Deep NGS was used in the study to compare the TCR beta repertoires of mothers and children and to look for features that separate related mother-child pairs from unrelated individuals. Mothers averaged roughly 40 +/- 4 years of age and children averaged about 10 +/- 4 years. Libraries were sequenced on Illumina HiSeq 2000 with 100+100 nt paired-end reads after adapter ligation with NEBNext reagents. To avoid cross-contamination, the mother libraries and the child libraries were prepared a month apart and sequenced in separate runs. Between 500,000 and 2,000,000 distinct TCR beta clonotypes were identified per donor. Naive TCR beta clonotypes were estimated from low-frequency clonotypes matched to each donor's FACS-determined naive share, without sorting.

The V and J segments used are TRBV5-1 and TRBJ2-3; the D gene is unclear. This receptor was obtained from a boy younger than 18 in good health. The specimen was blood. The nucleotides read TGCGCCAGCAGCTTGGCCCAGACCACAGATACGCAGTATTTT. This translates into CASSLAQTTDTQYF.